This TCR beta chain emerged from a study of response to subunit inactivated influenza vaccine. TCRdb redid the calling of the RT-PCR reads with MiXCR, one entry per CDR3 protein. The sample contains roughly 500,000 distinct CDR3 sequences, approximately 16% of which appear only once. This clonotype was detected only a few times. Its antigen remains unknown. CDR3 length equals 15 residues. The germline V gene encodes CDR1 MDHEN and CDR2 SYDVKM. J lost 0 bases, V lost 6 bases, and 5 bases had no gene match. Study findings and constraints: Few additional T cells are recruited per seasonal influenza vaccination, authors suggested.

The source of this sequence is a man between 45 and 75 years old who received an inactivated influenza vaccine. The sample consisted of CD4+ T cells sorted from PBMCs, taken approximately 25 months after vaccination. The chain uses TRBV28 and TRBJ2-1, with TRBD1 matching 7 bases. CDR3 amino acids: CASSGQASSYNEQFF. The CDR3 DNA reads as TGTGCCAGCAGCGGACAGGCCTCCTCCTACAATGAGCAGTTCTTC.